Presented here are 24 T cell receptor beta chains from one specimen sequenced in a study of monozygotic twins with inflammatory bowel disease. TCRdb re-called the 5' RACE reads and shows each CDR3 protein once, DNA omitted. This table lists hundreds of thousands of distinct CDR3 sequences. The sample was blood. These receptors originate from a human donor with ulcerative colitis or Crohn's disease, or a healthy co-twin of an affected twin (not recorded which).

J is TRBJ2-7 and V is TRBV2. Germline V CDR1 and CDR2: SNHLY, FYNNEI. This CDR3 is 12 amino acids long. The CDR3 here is CASNDWNYEQYF.

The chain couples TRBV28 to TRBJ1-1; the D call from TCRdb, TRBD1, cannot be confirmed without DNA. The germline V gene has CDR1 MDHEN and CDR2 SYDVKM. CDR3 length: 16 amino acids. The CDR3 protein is CASSPGAFRMNTEAFF.

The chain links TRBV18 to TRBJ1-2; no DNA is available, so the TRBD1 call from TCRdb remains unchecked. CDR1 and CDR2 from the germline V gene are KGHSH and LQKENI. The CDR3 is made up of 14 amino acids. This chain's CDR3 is CASSLGSDRSGYTF. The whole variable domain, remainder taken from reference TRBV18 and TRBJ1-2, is NAGVMQNPRHLVRRRGQEARLRCSPMKGHSHVYWYRQLPEEGLKFMVYLQKENIIDESGMPKERFSAEFPKEGPSILRIQQVVRGDSAAYFCASSLGSDRSGYTFGSGTRLTVV.

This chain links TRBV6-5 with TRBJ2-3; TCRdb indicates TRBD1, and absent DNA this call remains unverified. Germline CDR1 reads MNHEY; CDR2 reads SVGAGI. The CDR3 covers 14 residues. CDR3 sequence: CASSYGGRSDTQYF.

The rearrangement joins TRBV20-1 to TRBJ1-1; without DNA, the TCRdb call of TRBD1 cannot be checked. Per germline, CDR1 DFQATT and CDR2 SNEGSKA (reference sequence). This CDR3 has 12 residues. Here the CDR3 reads CSAAWGNMQAFF.

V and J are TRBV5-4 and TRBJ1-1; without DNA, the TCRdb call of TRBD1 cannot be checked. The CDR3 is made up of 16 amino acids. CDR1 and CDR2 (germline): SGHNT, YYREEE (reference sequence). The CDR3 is CASSPDRDRGDAEAFF.

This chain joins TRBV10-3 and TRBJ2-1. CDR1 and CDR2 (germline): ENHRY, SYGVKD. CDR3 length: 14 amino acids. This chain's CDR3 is CAISDSRVHNEQFF.

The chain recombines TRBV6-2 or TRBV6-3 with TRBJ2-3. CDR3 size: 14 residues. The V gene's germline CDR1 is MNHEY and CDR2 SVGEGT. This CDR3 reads CASSYGATPDTQYF.

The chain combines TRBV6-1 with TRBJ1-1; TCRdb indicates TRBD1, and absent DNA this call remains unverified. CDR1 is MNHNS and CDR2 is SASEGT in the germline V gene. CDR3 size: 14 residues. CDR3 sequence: CASRPGPPRAEAFF.

This CDR3 reads CASSLTGTRNIQYF. The rearrangement uses TRBV5-1 and TRBJ2-4; TCRdb's D call of TRBD1 is untestable without DNA. The germline V gene has CDR1 SGHRS and CDR2 YFSETQ. CDR3 length equals 14 residues.

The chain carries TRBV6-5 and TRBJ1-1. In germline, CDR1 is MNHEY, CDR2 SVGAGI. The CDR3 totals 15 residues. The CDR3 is CASSYSPAESTEAFF.

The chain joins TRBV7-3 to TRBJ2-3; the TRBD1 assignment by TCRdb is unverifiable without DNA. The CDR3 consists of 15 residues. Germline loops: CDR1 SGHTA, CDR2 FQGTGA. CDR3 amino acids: CASSPFGGSTDTQYF.

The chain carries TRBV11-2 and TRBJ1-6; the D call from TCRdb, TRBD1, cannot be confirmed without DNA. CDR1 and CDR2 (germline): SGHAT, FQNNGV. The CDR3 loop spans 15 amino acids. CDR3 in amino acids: CASSQGDSGRSPLHF.

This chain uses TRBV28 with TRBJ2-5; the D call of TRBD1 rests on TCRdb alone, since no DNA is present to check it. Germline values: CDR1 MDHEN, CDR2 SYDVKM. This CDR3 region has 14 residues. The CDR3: CASSVTGGQETQYF.

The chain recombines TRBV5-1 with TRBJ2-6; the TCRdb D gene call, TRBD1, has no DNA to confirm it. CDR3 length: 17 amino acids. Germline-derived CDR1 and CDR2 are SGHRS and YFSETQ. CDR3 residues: CASSLAGTASGANVLTF.

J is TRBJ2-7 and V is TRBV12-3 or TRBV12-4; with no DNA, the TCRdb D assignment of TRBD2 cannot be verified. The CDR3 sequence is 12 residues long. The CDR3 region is CASSITRGEQYF.

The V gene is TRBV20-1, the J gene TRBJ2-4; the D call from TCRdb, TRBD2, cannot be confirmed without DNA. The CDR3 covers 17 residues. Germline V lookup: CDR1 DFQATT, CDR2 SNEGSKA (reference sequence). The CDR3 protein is CSAAEGRTGVGKNIQYF.

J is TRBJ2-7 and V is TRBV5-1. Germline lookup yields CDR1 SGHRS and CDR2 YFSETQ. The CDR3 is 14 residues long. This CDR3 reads CASSLEGTFYEQYF.

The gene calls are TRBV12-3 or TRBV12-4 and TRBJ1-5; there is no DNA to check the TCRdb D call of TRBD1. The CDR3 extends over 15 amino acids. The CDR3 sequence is CASSITGVWNQPQHF.

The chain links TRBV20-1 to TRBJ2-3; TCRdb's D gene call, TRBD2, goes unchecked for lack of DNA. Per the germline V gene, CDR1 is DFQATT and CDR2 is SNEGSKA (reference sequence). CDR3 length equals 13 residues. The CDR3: CSAELAGADTQYF.

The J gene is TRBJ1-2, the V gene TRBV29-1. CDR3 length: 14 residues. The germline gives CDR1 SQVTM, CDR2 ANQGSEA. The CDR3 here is CSVPDLGKDYGYTF.

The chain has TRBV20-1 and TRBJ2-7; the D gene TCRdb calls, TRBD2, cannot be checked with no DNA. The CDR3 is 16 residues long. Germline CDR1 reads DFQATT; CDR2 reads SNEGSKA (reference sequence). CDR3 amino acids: CSAPVPGLAVSYEQYF.

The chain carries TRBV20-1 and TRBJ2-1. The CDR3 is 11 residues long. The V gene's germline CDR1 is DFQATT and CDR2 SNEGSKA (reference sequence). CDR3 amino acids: CSASFGNEQFF.

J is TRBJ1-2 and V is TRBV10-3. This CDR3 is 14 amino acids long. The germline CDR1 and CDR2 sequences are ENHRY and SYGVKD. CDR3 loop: CAISATQSNYGYTF.